The 14 T cell receptor beta chains below were found in one sample sequenced in a study of neoadjuvant nivolumab and ipilimumab in lung cancer. Some clones are missing from TCRdb's copy, which holds only in-frame ones; the method was immunoSEQ multiplex PCR. Altogether tens of thousands of clones are present, roughly nine tenths being singletons, with the ten largest covering approximately 3.6%. The sample here was peripheral blood, taken before neoadjuvant nivolumab, alone or with ipilimumab. Receptors originate from an adult with non-small cell lung cancer.

This clone was observed a single time. The chain is built from TRBV6-1 and TRBJ1-4; 7 nucleotides line up with TRBD1. Germline loops: CDR1 MNHNS, CDR2 SASEGT. The junction had 7 bases not matched to a gene; V was cut back by 7 bases and J by 5 bases. The CDR3 is made up of 14 amino acids. For the CDR3, the DNA is TGTGCCAGCAACAGGGACAGCCACAATGAAAAACTGTTTTTT. Amino acids: CASNRDSHNEKLFF.

The chain links TRBV5-1 to TRBJ2-4; a weak D match, TRBD1 (6 bases). V lost 0 bases and J lost 0, with 13 bases in between. The CDR3 is 17 amino acids. Germline CDR1 reads SGHRS; CDR2 reads YFSETQ. The CDR3 DNA is TGCGCCAGCAGCTTGGACGGACAGCTTCTAGCCAAAAACATTCAGTACTTC. It translates to CASSLDGQLLAKNIQYF. Full variable domain (missing parts from reference TRBV5-1 and TRBJ2-4): KAGVTQTPRYLIKTRGQQVTLSCSPISGHRSVSWYQQTPGQGLQFLFEYFSETQRNKGNFPGRFSGRQFSNSRSEMNVSTLELGDSALYLCASSLDGQLLAKNIQYFGAGTRLSVL.

The rearrangement uses TRBV2 and TRBJ2-7; D is undetermined. Germline V gene sequence: CDR1 SNHLY, CDR2 FYNNEI. The CDR3 is made up of 11 amino acids. Trimming pared 7 bases from V and 4 bases from J, leaving 8 bases between. The CDR3 is CASKYGYEQYF. CDR3 coding DNA: TGTGCCAGCAAATATGGGTACGAGCAGTACTTC.

The rearrangement uses TRBV11-2 and TRBJ2-3; D is ambiguous. The CDR3 runs 13 residues. Trimming removed 2 bases at V and 0 bases at J, with 3 bases between. Germline values: CDR1 SGHAT, CDR2 FQNNGV. The CDR3 loop reads CASSLPSTDTQYF. In DNA form, the CDR3 reads TGTGCCAGCAGCTTACCCAGCACAGATACGCAGTATTTT.

The chain recombines TRBV28 with TRBJ2-7; D is unclear. The V end was cut by 3 bases, the J end by 2 bases, with 11 bases between. This CDR3 is built from 14 residues. Germline lookup yields CDR1 MDHEN and CDR2 SYDVKM. The CDR3 loop is CASSFPQNTYEQYF. The CDR3 nucleotides read TGTGCCAGCAGTTTTCCCCAAAACACCTACGAGCAGTACTTC.

The CDR3 DNA sequence: TGTGCCTCGACAGGGAATAACTATGGCTACACCTTC. Translation: CASTGNNYGYTF. The rearrangement uses TRBV30 and TRBJ1-2; 7 positions agree with TRBD1. This CDR3 region has 12 residues. The V segment lost 7 bases and the J segment 1 base; nucleotides outside the gene matches: 3. Germline CDR1 reads GTSNPN; CDR2 reads SVGIG (reference sequence).

The chain carries TRBV4-3 and TRBJ2-2; 8 bases align to TRBD1. The CDR3 length is 18 residues. V trimming: 0 bases; J trimming: 3 bases; junction bases outside the gene matches: 9. Germline V gene data show CDR1 as LGHNA and CDR2 as YSLEER. CDR3 nucleotide sequence: TGCGCCAGCAGCCAAGATGGGCAGGGGGCCGGGTACACCGGGGAGCTGTTTTTT. Translated, it gives CASSQDGQGAGYTGELFF.

This rearrangement joins TRBV5-1 to TRBJ2-1, with 11 bases that match TRBD1. V was clipped by 3 bases and J by 6 bases; unmatched bases: 8. The length of the CDR3 is 16 residues. Germline lookup yields CDR1 SGHRS and CDR2 YFSETQ. Here the CDR3 DNA reads TGCGCCAGCAGCTCGCTAACCGGGACAGGGGGCAATGAGCAGTTCTTC. Translating gives CASSSLTGTGGNEQFF.

The rearrangement links TRBV7-2 to TRBJ2-7; a weak D match, TRBD1 (6 bases). This CDR3 is built from 14 residues. CDR1 SGHTA and CDR2 FQGNSA come from the germline V gene. V was cut by 4 bases and J by 4 bases, with 14 bases left in between. CDR3: CASSSRQVLYEQYF. CDR3 sequence (DNA): TGTGCCAGCAGCTCTAGACAGGTTTTATACGAGCAGTACTTC. The entire variable domain, with the rest obtained from reference TRBV7-2 and TRBJ2-7, is as follows: GAGVSQSPSNKVTEKGKDVELRCDPISGHTALYWYRQSLGQGLEFLIYFQGNSAPDKSGLPSDRFSAERTGGSVSTLTIQRTQQEDSAVYLCASSSRQVLYEQYFGPGTRLTVT.

This sequence joins TRBV13 and TRBJ2-1; D call uncertain. CDR3 length: 17 amino acids. V was cut by 0 bases and J by 4 bases, with 16 bases left in between. Germline-derived CDR1 and CDR2 are PRHDT and FYEKMQ (reference sequence). Here the CDR3 reads CASSLGPNVGPYNEQFF. CDR3 DNA: TGTGCCAGCAGCTTAGGACCCAACGTTGGGCCTTACAATGAGCAGTTCTTC.

The chain has TRBV5-1 and TRBJ1-4, with D unresolved. The CDR3 loop spans 16 amino acids. Germline values: CDR1 SGHRS, CDR2 YFSETQ. Trimming left V 0 bases short and J 0 bases short, with 9 bases between. The CDR3: CASSLGPLATNEKLFF. CDR3 in DNA: TGCGCCAGCAGCTTGGGACCGTTAGCAACTAATGAAAAACTGTTTTTT.

The V and J genes are TRBV15 and TRBJ2-7, with TRBD1 matching 7 bases. J was trimmed by 3 bases and V by 1 base; bases with no gene match: 6. Germline CDR1 is LNHNV and CDR2 is YYDKDF (reference sequence). This CDR3 has 15 amino acids. CDR3 DNA: TGTGCCACCAGCAGAGGCGACAGGGTCGGCTACGAGCAGTACTTC. Protein: CATSRGDRVGYEQYF.

This chain links TRBV7-2 with TRBJ2-7; D could derive from TRBD1 or TRBD2 (5 bases each). The germline gives CDR1 SGHTA, CDR2 FQGNSA. This CDR3 region has 15 residues. Trimming removed 6 bases at V and 5 bases at J, with 20 bases between. The CDR3 DNA follows: TGTGCCAGCAGGCAACCTGGGACCGAAGCGAACGAGCAGTACTTC. Translating it yields CASRQPGTEANEQYF.

The V call is TRBV6-1, the J call TRBJ2-7; 12 bases agree with TRBD2. CDR1 is MNHNS and CDR2 is SASEGT in the germline V gene. This CDR3 spans 16 amino acids. The ends lost 4 bases at V and 4 bases at J; junction bases unmatched: 8. In nucleotides, the CDR3 is TGTGCCAGCAGTGGGGACACTAGCGGGAGGTTTTACGAGCAGTACTTC. It encodes CASSGDTSGRFYEQYF.